What follows are 27 T cell receptor beta chains derived from one specimen sequenced in a study of shared clonotypes between healthy human individuals. Clones were sequenced by immunoSEQ multiplex PCR, and TCRdb holds only the in-frame ones, with some missing. The sample lists around 100,000 clones, about 66% occurring once. Sample: memory CD8+ T cells sorted from blood. Subset defined: CD45RO+ cells pooled with CCR7-negative TemRA cells. The receptors here all came from a woman in her 30s in good health.

V usage is TRBV7-2 and J usage is TRBJ2-6; no firm D call. The CDR3 has 18 amino acids. CDR1 is SGHTA, CDR2 FQGNSA, per germline. V shed 5 bases and J shed 5 bases, with 22 bases lying between them. The CDR3 loop is CASSIFSRRQSRANVLTF. The CDR3 DNA reads as TGTGCCAGCAGCATCTTCTCGAGACGACAAAGTCGGGCCAACGTCCTGACTTTC. The whole variable domain, remainder taken from reference TRBV7-2 and TRBJ2-6, is GAGVSQSPSNKVTEKGKDVELRCDPISGHTALYWYRQSLGQGLEFLIYFQGNSAPDKSGLPSDRFSAERTGGSVSTLTIQRTQQEDSAVYLCASSIFSRRQSRANVLTFGAGSRLTVL.

The rearrangement joins TRBV7-8 to TRBJ2-7; TRBD1 or TRBD2 may be the D gene (6 bases each). In germline, CDR1 is SGHVS, CDR2 FQNEAQ. The V and J ends lost 5 bases and 3 bases respectively, with 17 bases between them. The CDR3 is made up of 15 amino acids. CDR3 nucleotides: TGTGCCAGCAGCCGGGAGCAGGGGATATACTACGAGCAGTACTTC. This gives the protein CASSREQGIYYEQYF.

In its sample, this clone was seen many times. The chain employs TRBV20-1 and TRBJ2-7; unclear D gene. This CDR3 has 11 residues. CDR1 and CDR2 from the germline V gene are DFQATT and SNEGSKA (reference sequence). V dropped 7 bases and J dropped 2 bases, with 9 bases sitting between them. Here the CDR3 DNA reads TGCAGTGTTCCATACGCCTACGAGCAGTACTTC. Translation: CSVPYAYEQYF.

The chain combines TRBV28 with TRBJ2-2; the match to TRBD2 covers 9 bases. The CDR3 loop spans 16 amino acids. V was pared by 10 bases and J by 1 base, with 10 bases of the junction left unmatched. Germline assignment: CDR1 MDHEN and CDR2 SYDVKM. The CDR3 bases are TGTGCCACCGGGACTAGCCTACCCTTGAACACCGGGGAGCTGTTTTTT. The encoded protein is CATGTSLPLNTGELFF.

This clone was recorded only once. V gene TRBV7-8 combines with J gene TRBJ1-1, with D possibly TRBD1 on 5 matching bases. The germline V and J ends were trimmed by 1 base and 11 bases, with 11 bases remaining between them. This CDR3 has 12 residues. From germline, CDR1 is SGHVS and CDR2 FQNEAQ. DNA of the CDR3: TGTGCCAGCAGCTTAGGTTGGAGGGACGCTTTCTTT. It is translated as CASSLGWRDAFF.

The rearrangement joins TRBV2 to TRBJ2-7; 11 bases agree with TRBD1. This CDR3 spans 14 amino acids. Trimming at V came to 7 bases and at J to 2 bases, leaving 4 bases not matched to a gene. Looked up from germline, CDR1 is SNHLY and CDR2 is FYNNEI. The CDR3 DNA follows: TGTGCCAGCATTGGGACAGGGGGTCCCTACGAGCAGTACTTC. It yields the protein CASIGTGGPYEQYF.

The chain recombines TRBV27 with TRBJ1-5; D might be TRBD1 (5 bases). The germline CDR1 and CDR2 sequences are MNHEY and SMNVEV (reference sequence). The CDR3 is 15 amino acids. Trimming removed 3 bases at V and 0 bases at J, with 9 bases between. This chain's CDR3 is CASSFGGISNQPQHF. CDR3 nucleotide sequence: TGTGCCAGCAGTTTTGGGGGGATTAGCAATCAGCCCCAGCATTTT.

The rearrangement joins TRBV5-1 to TRBJ1-1; perhaps TRBD1 as D (6 bases). Trimming took off 0 bases at V and 2 bases at J, with 14 bases between the two ends. This CDR3 comprises 16 residues. Per germline, CDR1 SGHRS and CDR2 YFSETQ. CDR3 nucleotide sequence: TGCGCCAGCAGCTTGGCACAATTCAGGGGTAACACTGAAGCTTTCTTT. This encodes CASSLAQFRGNTEAFF.

This clone was picked up many times. The V gene is TRBV4-1, the J gene TRBJ2-6; D is possibly TRBD1 (6 bases). The germline gives CDR1 MGHRA, CDR2 YSYEKL. This CDR3 has 16 residues. The germline V and J ends were trimmed by 1 base and 1 base, with 8 bases remaining between them. CDR3 in DNA: TGCGCCAGCAGCCAAGGGCAGGGGTCTGGGGCCAACGTCCTGACTTTC. Translated: CASSQGQGSGANVLTF.

The J gene is TRBJ1-3, the V gene TRBV7-2; 8 bases map to TRBD1. V lost 2 bases, J lost 0 bases, and 6 bases stayed unmatched. Germline lookup yields CDR1 SGHTA and CDR2 FQGNSA. The CDR3 is made up of 17 amino acids. The CDR3 loop is CASSLTRDRYSGNTIYF. Here the CDR3 DNA reads TGTGCCAGCAGCTTAACCCGGGACAGGTACTCTGGAAACACCATATATTTT.

As concerns this clone: The junction departs from germline at one end; a sequencing error may be responsible. The genes are TRBV4-1 and TRBJ2-7, with 12 bases fitting TRBD2. Germline V gene lookup returns CDR1 MGHRA and CDR2 YSYEKL. The CDR3 length is 15 residues. The CDR3 DNA is TGTGCCAGCAGCCATGCTAGCGGGAGGGAGTACGAGCAGTACTTC. It encodes CASSHASGREYEQYF.

This clone was seen a handful of times. The rearrangement uses TRBV6-5 and TRBJ2-1, with 7 positions matching TRBD1. The CDR3 is 14 amino acids. CDR1 is MNHEY and CDR2 is SVGAGI in the germline V gene. V shed 5 bases and J 4 bases; nucleotides not matched to a gene: 5. CDR3 in amino acids: CASSAGTAYNEQFF. The CDR3 nucleotides are TGTGCCAGCAGTGCCGGGACAGCTTACAATGAGCAGTTCTTC.

Written as DNA, the CDR3 is TGTGCCAGCAGCGCCAGGGGGCGGATTGAAGCTTTCTTT. Its protein is CASSARGRIEAFF. The chain uses TRBV7-9 and TRBJ1-1, with 8 nucleotides matching TRBD1. The length of the CDR3 is 13 residues. The germline gives CDR1 SEHNR, CDR2 FQNEAQ (reference sequence). With V trimmed by 5 bases and J by 7 bases, 6 bases remained unmatched.

This clone appeared a few times. V gene TRBV2 combines with J gene TRBJ1-5; no firm D call. CDR1 is SNHLY, CDR2 FYNNEI, per germline. The CDR3 length is 14 residues. The germline V and J ends were trimmed by 5 bases and 4 bases, with 12 bases remaining between them. CDR3 DNA sequence: TGTGCCAGCAGTCCTGGGGTAGGGAATCAGCCCCAGCATTTT. Residues: CASSPGVGNQPQHF.

The V gene is TRBV28, the J gene TRBJ1-2; the D is unclear. Trimming left V 5 bases short and J 5 bases short, with 18 bases between. Germline lookup yields CDR1 MDHEN and CDR2 SYDVKM. CDR3 length: 15 residues. The CDR3 is CASSRRGRALYGYTF. The CDR3 nucleotides are TGTGCCAGCAGTCGGAGAGGACGGGCACTGTATGGCTACACCTTC.

The chain joins TRBV28 to TRBJ1-1, with a possible D match to TRBD1 (6 bases). The CDR3 has 13 amino acids. Trimming removed 6 bases from V and 3 bases from J, with 11 bases in between. Germline V gene data show CDR1 as MDHEN and CDR2 as SYDVKM. In DNA form, the CDR3 reads TGTGCCAGCAGACAGGGATCGTACACTGAAGCTTTCTTT. Residues: CASRQGSYTEAFF.

This sequence joins TRBV27 and TRBJ2-6; D gene ambiguous. Germline V gene data show CDR1 as MNHEY and CDR2 as SMNVEV (reference sequence). CDR3 length equals 18 residues. Trimming removed 2 bases from V and 0 bases from J, with 14 bases in between. The CDR3 reads CASSLGSPANSGANVLTF. CDR3 coding DNA: TGTGCCAGCAGTTTAGGCAGCCCCGCCAACTCTGGGGCCAACGTCCTGACTTTC. Supplemented by reference TRBV27 and TRBJ2-6, the full variable domain reads EAQVTQNPRYLITVTGKKLTVTCSQNMNHEYMSWYRQDPGLGLRQIYYSMNVEVTDKGDVPEGYKVSRKEKRNFPLILESPSPNQTSLYFCASSLGSPANSGANVLTFGAGSRLTVL.

This rearrangement joins TRBV19 to TRBJ2-7, with D perhaps TRBD2 (7 bases). The CDR3 runs to 17 residues. CDR1 is LNHDA, CDR2 SQIVND, per germline (reference sequence). Trimming cost V 1 base and J 4 bases, with 20 bases left between them. For the CDR3, the DNA is TGTGCCAGTAGTATAGGATTGGCCGGGGGGCGCTTGTACGAGCAGTACTTC. Its translation is CASSIGLAGGRLYEQYF. Complete variable domain (other parts from reference TRBV19 and TRBJ2-7): DGGITQSPKYLFRKEGQNVTLSCEQNLNHDAMYWYRQDPGQGLRLIYYSQIVNDFQKGDIAEGYSVSREKKESFPLTVTSAQKNPTAFYLCASSIGLAGGRLYEQYFGPGTRLTVT.

The chain is built from TRBV5-1 and TRBJ1-2, with D tentatively TRBD1 (6 bases). CDR1 is SGHRS, CDR2 YFSETQ, per germline. Trimming shortened V by 1 base and J by 8 bases, and 15 bases separated the two germline ends. CDR3 size: 14 residues. This chain's CDR3 is CASSLSSYRVGYTF. CDR3 in DNA: TGCGCCAGCAGCTTGTCGTCATACAGGGTCGGCTACACCTTC.

A note on this clone: Other nucleotide sequences from this sample produce the same CDR3. This chain joins TRBV27 and TRBJ2-1, with TRBD2 identical over 9 bases. Germline V CDR1 and CDR2: MNHEY, SMNVEV (reference sequence). The CDR3 consists of 15 residues. V trimming: 2 bases; J trimming: 4 bases; junction bases outside the gene matches: 3. The CDR3 sequence: CASSLSLAGYNEQFF. The CDR3 DNA reads TGTGCCAGCAGTTTAAGTCTAGCGGGGTACAATGAGCAGTTCTTC.

This chain connects TRBV7-6 to TRBJ2-3; D remains unclear. The germline V gene has CDR1 SGHVS and CDR2 FNYEAQ. The CDR3 covers 13 residues. V was trimmed by 5 bases and J by 4 bases, leaving 10 bases between them. The CDR3 nucleotides read TGTGCCAGCAGCATAGACCGATCAGATACGCAGTATTTT. It is translated as CASSIDRSDTQYF.

This sequence joins TRBV19 and TRBJ2-5, with TRBD1 matching 10 bases. The J call may be faulty, since TRBJ2-7 better matches the DNA end. Germline V CDR1 and CDR2: LNHDA, SQIVND (reference sequence). This CDR3 contains 15 residues. The CDR3 bases are TGTGCCAGTAGTATAGGGGGACAGGGGCAATACGAGCAGTACTTC. It translates to CASSIGGQGQYEQYF.

As concerns this clone: In the same sample, other DNA sequences code for this CDR3. The CDR3 coding sequence is TGTGCCAGCAGCCAAGGGAGTGGCACCGGGGAGCTGTTTTTT. This codes for CASSQGSGTGELFF. This sequence joins TRBV16 and TRBJ2-2; D perhaps matches TRBD2 (5 bases). Germline CDR1 KGHSY, CDR2 FQNENV. Trimming stripped 2 bases from V and 4 bases from J, with 8 bases between. CDR3 length equals 14 residues.

The chain has TRBV28 and TRBJ1-5; D remains unclear. Trimming took 7 bases from V and 3 from J, leaving 16 bases between them. CDR3 length: 15 amino acids. Per the germline V gene, CDR1 is MDHEN and CDR2 is SYDVKM. In DNA, the CDR3 is TGTGCCAGCAACTCCATAAGGTCCTTCAATCAGCCCCAGCATTTT. Translating it yields CASNSIRSFNQPQHF.

The genes are TRBV6-4 and TRBJ2-7; 9 positions agree with TRBD2. Germline CDR1 MRHNA, CDR2 SNTAGT. This CDR3 comprises 15 residues. The trim removed 0 bases at V and 4 bases at J, leaving 4 bases unmatched. CDR3 sequence (DNA): TGTGCCAGCAGTGACTCTAGCGGGAGCGGGTACGAGCAGTACTTC. Translated, it gives CASSDSSGSGYEQYF.

This clone occurred a few times. The gene calls are TRBV28 and TRBJ2-5; D not resolved. Trimming cost V 5 bases and J 4 bases, with 11 bases left between them. The CDR3 runs 13 residues. Germline V CDR1 and CDR2: MDHEN, SYDVKM. The CDR3 bases are TGTGCCAGCAGTCCGCCCTGGGGAGAGACCCAGTACTTC. Protein sequence: CASSPPWGETQYF.

The chain is built from TRBV7-5 and TRBJ2-7. TRBV7-5 is designated a pseudogene. The CDR3 runs to 15 residues. CDR3 protein: CASSIPGSQSYEQYF. The CDR3 DNA follows: TGTGCCAGCAGCATTCCTGGGTCGCAATCCTACGAGCAGTACTTC.